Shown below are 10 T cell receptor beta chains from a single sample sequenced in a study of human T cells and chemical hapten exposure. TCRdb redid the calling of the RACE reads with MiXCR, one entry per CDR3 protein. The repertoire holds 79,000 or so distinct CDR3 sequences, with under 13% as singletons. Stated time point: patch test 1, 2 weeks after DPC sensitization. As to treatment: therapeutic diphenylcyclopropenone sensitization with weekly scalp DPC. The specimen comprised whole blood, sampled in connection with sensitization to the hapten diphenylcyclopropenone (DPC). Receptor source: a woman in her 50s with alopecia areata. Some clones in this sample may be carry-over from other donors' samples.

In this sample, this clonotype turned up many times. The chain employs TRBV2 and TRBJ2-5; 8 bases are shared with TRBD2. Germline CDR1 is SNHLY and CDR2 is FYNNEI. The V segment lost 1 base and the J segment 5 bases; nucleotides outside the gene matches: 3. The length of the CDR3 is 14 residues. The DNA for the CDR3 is TGTGCCAGCAGTGAAGGCGGGGGGTACGAGACCCAGTACTTC. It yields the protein CASSEGGGYETQYF.

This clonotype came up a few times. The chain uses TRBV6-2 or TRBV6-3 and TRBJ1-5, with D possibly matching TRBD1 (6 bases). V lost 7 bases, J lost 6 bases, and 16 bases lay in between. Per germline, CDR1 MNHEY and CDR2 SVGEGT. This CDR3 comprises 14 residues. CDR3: CASTRGGGGQPQHF. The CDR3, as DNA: TGTGCCAGCACCCGGGGCGGAGGGGGTCAGCCCCAGCATTTT.

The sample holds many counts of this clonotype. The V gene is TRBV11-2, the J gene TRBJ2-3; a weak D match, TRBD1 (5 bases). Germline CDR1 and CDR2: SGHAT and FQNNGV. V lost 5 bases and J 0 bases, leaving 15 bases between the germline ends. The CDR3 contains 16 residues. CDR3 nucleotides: TGTGCCAGCAGCCCGCAGGGCGCAGTTAGCACAGATACGCAGTATTTT. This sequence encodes CASSPQGAVSTDTQYF.

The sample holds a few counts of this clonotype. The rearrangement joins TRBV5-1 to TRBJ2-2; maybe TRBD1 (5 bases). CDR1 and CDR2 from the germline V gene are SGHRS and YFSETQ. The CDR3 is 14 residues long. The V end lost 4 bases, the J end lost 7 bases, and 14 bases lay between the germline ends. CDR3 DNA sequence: TGCGCCAGCAGCGGGGCCGTGGAGCACGGGGAGCTGTTTTTT. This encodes CASSGAVEHGELFF. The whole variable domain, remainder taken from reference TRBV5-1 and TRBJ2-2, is KAGVTQTPRYLIKTRGQQVTLSCSPISGHRSVSWYQQTPGQGLQFLFEYFSETQRNKGNFPGRFSGRQFSNSRSEMNVSTLELGDSALYLCASSGAVEHGELFFGEGSRLTVL.

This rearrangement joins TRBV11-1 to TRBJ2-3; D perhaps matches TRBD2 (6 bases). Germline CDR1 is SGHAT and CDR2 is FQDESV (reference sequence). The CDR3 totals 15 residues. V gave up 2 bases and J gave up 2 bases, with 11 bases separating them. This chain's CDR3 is CASSLLGGVTDTQYF. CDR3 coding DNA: TGTGCCAGCAGCTTATTAGGAGGGGTCACAGATACGCAGTATTTT.

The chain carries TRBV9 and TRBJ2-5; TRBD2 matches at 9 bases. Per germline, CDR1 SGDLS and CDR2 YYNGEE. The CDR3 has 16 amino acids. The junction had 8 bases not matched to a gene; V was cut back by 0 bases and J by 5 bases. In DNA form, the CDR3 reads TGTGCCAGCAGCGTAGGCGGCGGGAGGGCCGCGGAGACCCAGTACTTC. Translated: CASSVGGGRAAETQYF. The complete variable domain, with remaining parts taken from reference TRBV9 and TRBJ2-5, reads DSGVTQTPKHLITATGQRVTLRCSPRSGDLSVYWYQQSLDQGLQFLIQYYNGEERAKGNILERFSAQQFPDLHSELNLSSLELGDSALYFCASSVGGGRAAETQYFGPGTRLLVL.

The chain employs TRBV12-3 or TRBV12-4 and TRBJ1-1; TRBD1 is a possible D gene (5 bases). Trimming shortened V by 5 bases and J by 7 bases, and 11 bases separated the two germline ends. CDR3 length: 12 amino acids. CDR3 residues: CASSPPGLEAFF. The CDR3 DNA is TGTGCCAGCAGTCCGCCGGGGCTTGAAGCTTTCTTT.

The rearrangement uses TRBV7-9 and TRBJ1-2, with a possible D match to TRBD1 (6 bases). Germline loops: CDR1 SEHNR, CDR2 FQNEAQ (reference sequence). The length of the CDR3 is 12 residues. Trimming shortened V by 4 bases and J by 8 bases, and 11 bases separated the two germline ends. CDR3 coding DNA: TGTGCCAGCAGCTCCCAGGGGTTCGGCTACACCTTC. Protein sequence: CASSSQGFGYTF.

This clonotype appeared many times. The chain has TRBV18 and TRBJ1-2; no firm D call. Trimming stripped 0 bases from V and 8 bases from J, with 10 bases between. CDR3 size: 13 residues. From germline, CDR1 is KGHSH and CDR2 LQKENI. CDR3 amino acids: CASSPPTGLGYTF. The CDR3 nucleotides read TGTGCCAGCTCACCACCAACCGGGCTAGGCTACACCTTC.

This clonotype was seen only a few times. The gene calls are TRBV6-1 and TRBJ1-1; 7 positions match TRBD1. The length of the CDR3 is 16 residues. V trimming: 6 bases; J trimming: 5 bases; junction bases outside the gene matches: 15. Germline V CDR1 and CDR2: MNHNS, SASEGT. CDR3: CASRKAEGGAVTEAFF. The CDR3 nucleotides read TGTGCCAGCAGGAAGGCCGAAGGGGGCGCGGTAACTGAAGCTTTCTTT.